This is a list of T cell receptor beta chains from one sample in a study of Ad26.COV2.S vaccination and SARS-CoV-2 variants. Produced via immunoSEQ multiplex PCR; TCRdb's table is partial and in-frame only. The profile shows about 320,000 clones, around 83% of them singletons. The input for sequencing was peripheral blood, taken in a trial of Ad26.COV2.S vaccine versus placebo. The receptor source for this set is a person aged 18-65 years who received the Ad26.COV2.S COVID-19 vaccine or a placebo. Both conserved end residues are part of each CDR3. A D gene is named only where the DNA matches it firmly. Clone size is stated in some rows and not others, as once, few, many or a class when expanded.

.,.,TRBV6-5,TRBJ1-2,TGTGCCAGCAGCCGAGGGACCGTTAACTATGGCTACACCTTC,CASSRGTVNYGYTF
.,TRBD2,TRBV5-1,TRBJ2-2,TGCGCCAGCAGGAGTGCGGGGGGTAACACCGGGGAGCTGTTTTTT,CASRSAGGNTGELFF
.,.,TRBV9,TRBJ2-5,TGTGCCAGCAGCGTAGCTAGGGAGACAGAGACCCAGTACTTC,CASSVARETETQYF
.,.,TRBV6-5,TRBJ1-6,TGTGCCAGCAGTTACTCGTCATGGGGTGTCGGCTCACCCCTCCACTTT,CASSYSSWGVGSPLHF
.,TRBD1,TRBV24-1,TRBJ2-7,TGTGCCACCTTTCAGGGGGCCAAGTCCTACGAGCAGTACTTC,CATFQGAKSYEQYF
.,TRBD1,TRBV2,TRBJ1-3,TGTGCCAGCAGCCCACAGGGGGCTGGTGGAAACACCATATATTTT,CASSPQGAGGNTIYF
.,TRBD2,TRBV7-2,TRBJ2-7,TGTGCCAGCAGCTTAGGGCGGGGGGCCTACGAGCAGTACTTC,CASSLGRGAYEQYF
.,.,TRBV5-1,TRBJ1-1,TGCGCCAGCAGCTTGGCGGACAGTGTTGGGTCGGCTTTCTTT,CASSLADSVGSAFF
.,.,TRBV6-6,TRBJ1-6,TGTGCCAGCTACTTAGTTTTAGGCTCACCCCTCCACTTT,CASYLVLGSPLHF
.,.,TRBV3-1/TRBV3-2,TRBJ1-1,TGTGCCAGCAGTCTCTGGCGGGACACCAGTCCGTTCTTT,CASSLWRDTSPFF
.,TRBD1,TRBV7-6,TRBJ2-7,TGTGCCAGCAGCTTAGTCCAGGGGGCGCGGGACGAGCAGTACTTC,CASSLVQGARDEQYF
.,TRBD1,TRBV5-6,TRBJ1-2,TGTGCCAGCAGCTTGGGGGACAGGGCCTTCAACTATGGCTACACCTTC,CASSLGDRAFNYGYTF
.,.,TRBV5-6,TRBJ1-1,TGTGCCAGCAGCTTGGCGGGGGTGGGGACTGAAGCTTTCTTT,CASSLAGVGTEAFF
once,TRBD1,TRBV5-6,TRBJ1-2,TGTGCCAGCAGCTTACCGGGACAGAACTATGGCTACACCTTC,CASSLPGQNYGYTF
.,.,TRBV9,TRBJ2-7,TGTGCCAGCAGCGTAGGGGGGTTTAAGAACGAGCAGTACTTC,CASSVGGFKNEQYF
.,TRBD2,TRBV4-3,TRBJ2-1,TGCGCCAGCAGTCCCACCCTTACTAGCGGGGGGGACAATGAGCAGTTCTTC,CASSPTLTSGGDNEQFF
.,.,TRBV7-2,TRBJ2-5,TGTGCCAGCAGCCGCAGGGGAGAAGAGACCCAGTACTTC,CASSRRGEETQYF
.,.,TRBV7-2,TRBJ1-3,TGTGCCAGCAGCTTCCCGACGGTCTCTGGAAACACCATATATTTT,CASSFPTVSGNTIYF
.,.,TRBV12-3/TRBV12-4,TRBJ1-2,TGTGCCAGCACTAACAGGAACTATGGCTACACCTTC,CASTNRNYGYTF
.,TRBD2,TRBV4-3,TRBJ2-3,TGCGCCAGCAGCCAAGATGTAGCGGGGGGTCTCCTTCTTGGGAACACAGATACGCAGTATTTT,CASSQDVAGGLLLGNTDTQYF
.,TRBD1,TRBV2,TRBJ1-1,TGTGCCAGCAGCGTTTGGGGACAGGGGATAGAAGCTTTCTTT,CASSVWGQGIEAFF
.,.,TRBV30,TRBJ1-4,TGTGCCTGGAATACCGGGACCCTAGGAACTAATGAAAAACTGTTTTTT,CAWNTGTLGTNEKLFF
.,TRBD1,TRBV9,TRBJ1-2,TGTGCCAGCAGCGCTACGACAGGGTCCGGGAATGGCTACACCTTC,CASSATTGSGNGYTF
.,TRBD2,TRBV2,TRBJ2-3,TGTGCCAGCAGCTTAGCTAGCGGGGGGACCACAGATACGCAGTATTTT,CASSLASGGTTDTQYF
.,.,TRBV2,TRBJ1-6,TGTGCCAGCAGTGTATATCGAGGGGATAATTCACCCCTCCACTTT,CASSVYRGDNSPLHF
.,.,TRBV11-2,TRBJ1-1,TGTGCCAGCAGCTTAGTCGGGGGGAACACTGAAGCTTTCTTT,CASSLVGGNTEAFF
once,.,TRBV5-1,TRBJ2-1,TGCGCCAGCAGCTCGACCGTCGGTTTTGAGTTCTTC,CASSSTVGFEFF
.,.,TRBV9,TRBJ2-5,TGTGCCAGCCAGGGACTCCAAGAGACCCAGTACTTC,CASQGLQETQYF
once,.,TRBV11-2,TRBJ2-1,TGTGCCAGCAGCCCAGAGGGGGGACAGTCCTACAATGAGCAGTTCTTC,CASSPEGGQSYNEQFF
.,TRBD2,TRBV30,TRBJ2-1,TGTGCCTGGAGGCCCCAAGCGGGGGGGCTTTGGGAGCAGTTCTTC,CAWRPQAGGLWEQFF
.,TRBD1,TRBV19,TRBJ1-1,TGTGCCAGTAGGCCAACAGGGGGTGTGGGCACTGAAGCTTTCTTT,CASRPTGGVGTEAFF
.,.,TRBV11-3,TRBJ2-3,TGTGCCAGCAGCCTGGGTGGAATATCAGATACGCAGTATTTT,CASSLGGISDTQYF
.,.,TRBV7-9,TRBJ1-1,TGTGCCAGCAGCCGAAAACAGGGTGACACTGAAGCTTTCTTT,CASSRKQGDTEAFF
.,TRBD1,TRBV5-1,TRBJ2-3,TGCGCCAGCAGCTTCAACCTGGACAGGGGAGATACGCAGTATTTT,CASSFNLDRGDTQYF
.,TRBD1,TRBV5-1,TRBJ1-1,TGCGCCAGCAGCTCAGACAGGGTCTCGAACACTGAAGCTTTCTTT,CASSSDRVSNTEAFF
.,.,TRBV5-4,TRBJ1-1,TGTGCCAGCAGCTGGGGACTCGTGAACACTGAAGCTTTCTTT,CASSWGLVNTEAFF
.,.,TRBV18,TRBJ1-1,TGTGCCAGCTCAGATACGAGGAGCACTGAAGCTTTCTTT,CASSDTRSTEAFF
.,.,TRBV6-2/TRBV6-3,TRBJ2-1,TGTGCCAGCAGTTATTCCGGGCAGGGAGGATTCTACAATGAGCAGTTCTTC,CASSYSGQGGFYNEQFF
.,.,TRBV15,TRBJ1-4,TGTGCCACCAGCCCCTACCGGGACAAGGGAAATGAAAAACTGTTTTTT,CATSPYRDKGNEKLFF
.,.,TRBV5-1,TRBJ2-3,TGCGCCAGCAGCTTTACAGATACGCAGTATTTT,CASSFTDTQYF
once,TRBD1,TRBV5-1,TRBJ2-2,TGCGCCAGCAGCCTGGGACAGGGCACCGGGGAGCTGTTTTTT,CASSLGQGTGELFF
.,TRBD1,TRBV5-4,TRBJ2-7,TGTGCCAGCAGCGAATACAGGGGGCGCCAGAGCTACGAGCAGTACTTC,CASSEYRGRQSYEQYF
.,.,TRBV15,TRBJ2-5,TGTGCCACCAGCAGAGGGAGGCAGATACTCCAAGAGACCCAGTACTTC,CATSRGRQILQETQYF
.,.,TRBV3-1/TRBV3-2,TRBJ2-2,TGTGCCAGCAGTCGAACACGCACCGGGGAGCTGTTTTTT,CASSRTRTGELFF
.,.,TRBV6-6,TRBJ2-5,TGTGCCAGCAGTCTGAGAGGGGCCCAAGAGACCCAGTACTTC,CASSLRGAQETQYF
.,.,TRBV5-4,TRBJ2-2,TGTGCCAGCAGCTACAGGGATCGCGACACCGGGGAGCTGTTTTTT,CASSYRDRDTGELFF
.,.,TRBV4-3,TRBJ2-1,TGCGCCAGCAGCCAAGATAGTCAGGCGACGGGTGAGCAGTTCTTC,CASSQDSQATGEQFF
.,TRBD1,TRBV3-1/TRBV3-2,TRBJ2-2,TGTGCCAGCAGCCGAATTACTGGACAGGGGTCGAACACCGGGGAGCTGTTTTTT,CASSRITGQGSNTGELFF
.,.,TRBV5-1,TRBJ2-1,TGCGCCAGCAGCTTGGGGGTTAACTACAATGAGCAGTTCTTC,CASSLGVNYNEQFF
.,TRBD1,TRBV11-2,TRBJ1-2,TGTGCCAGCAGGGTAACAGGGGGCGGAGGCTACACCTTC,CASRVTGGGGYTF
.,TRBD2,TRBV4-3,TRBJ2-1,TGCGCCAGCAGCCAAGAACCTAGCGGGGGTTCGGAATTGATGGGTGAGCAGTTCTTC,CASSQEPSGGSELMGEQFF
.,TRBD2,TRBV6-2/TRBV6-3,TRBJ2-5,TGTGCCAGCAGTTACACCGCAGCGGGGTCCCAGGGGACCCAGTACTTC,CASSYTAAGSQGTQYF
few,.,TRBV4-2,TRBJ1-1,TGTGCCAGCAGCCAAGCCATGGGGGCAGGGGTTGAAGCTTTCTTT,CASSQAMGAGVEAFF
.,TRBD1,TRBV2,TRBJ2-7,TGTGCCAGCACTGGGACAGGGAGCTCCTACGAGCAGTACTTC,CASTGTGSSYEQYF
.,.,TRBV18,TRBJ1-1,TGTGCCAGCTCACCCCAGCTGGGCGCACTTACAGTGAACACTGAAGCTTTCTTT,CASSPQLGALTVNTEAFF
.,.,TRBV4-1,TRBJ1-4,TGCGCCAGCAGCCTAGGACTGATTAATGAAAAACTGTTTTTT,CASSLGLINEKLFF
few,TRBD2,TRBV5-1,TRBJ2-3,TGCGCCAGCAGCTCCGGGACTAGCCTCACAGATACGCAGTATTTT,CASSSGTSLTDTQYF
.,.,TRBV5-1,TRBJ1-1,TGCGCCAGCAGCCCGGACGGAAGGAACACTGAAGCTTTCTTT,CASSPDGRNTEAFF